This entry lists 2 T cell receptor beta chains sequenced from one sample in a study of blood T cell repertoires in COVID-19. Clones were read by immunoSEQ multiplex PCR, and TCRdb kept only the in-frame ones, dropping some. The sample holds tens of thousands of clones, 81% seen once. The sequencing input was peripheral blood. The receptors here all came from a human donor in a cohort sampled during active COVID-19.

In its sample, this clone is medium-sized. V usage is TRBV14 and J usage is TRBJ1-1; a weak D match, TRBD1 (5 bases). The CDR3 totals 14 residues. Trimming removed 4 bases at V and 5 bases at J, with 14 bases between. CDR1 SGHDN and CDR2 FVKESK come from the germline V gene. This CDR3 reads CASSLQSGGTEAFF. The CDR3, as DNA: TGTGCCAGCAGCCTCCAAAGCGGGGGGACTGAAGCTTTCTTT.

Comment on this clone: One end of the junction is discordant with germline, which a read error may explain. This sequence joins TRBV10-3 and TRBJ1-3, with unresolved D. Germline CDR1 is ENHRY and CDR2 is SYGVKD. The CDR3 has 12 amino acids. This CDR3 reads CAISEGASPSNF. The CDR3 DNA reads TGTGCCATCAGTGAGGGAGCGAGCCCTTCGAATTTT.